This is a list of T cell receptor beta chains from one sample in a study of shared clonotypes between healthy human individuals. The protocol was immunoSEQ multiplex PCR, while the TCRdb copy is restricted to in-frame clones and leaves out a portion. The data hold approximately 600,000 clones, with about 95% observed a single time. Sample: naive CD8+ T cells sorted from blood. The origin of the receptors is a woman in her 30s in good health. The CDR3 runs from the conserved cysteine through the conserved F or W. The D gene is left open where the match is weak.

v_gene	j_gene	d_gene	CDR3aa	CDR3nt
TRBV11-2	TRBJ2-7	.	CASSLSGTFYEQYF	TGTGCCAGCAGCTTATCAGGGACCTTCTACGAGCAGTACTTC
TRBV27	TRBJ1-5	.	CASSLLGDGQPQHF	TGTGCCAGCAGTTTATTAGGGGACGGCCAGCCCCAGCATTTT
TRBV13	TRBJ1-2	TRBD1	CASIFRGVGGYTF	TGTGCCAGCATCTTCAGGGGGGTTGGTGGCTACACCTTC
TRBV10-1	TRBJ2-5	TRBD2	CASSESTSGSAETQYF	TGCGCCAGCAGTGAGTCCACTAGCGGGAGCGCGGAGACCCAGTACTTC
TRBV27	TRBJ2-7	TRBD1	CASSFWAGGHEQYF	TGTGCCAGCAGTTTTTGGGCAGGGGGCCACGAGCAGTACTTC
TRBV27	TRBJ2-1	.	CASSSWDSPAFF	TGTGCCAGCAGTTCCTGGGACTCGCCGGCGTTCTTC
TRBV6-1	TRBJ2-7	.	CASSAWDGVYEQYF	TGTGCCAGCAGTGCCTGGGACGGAGTCTACGAGCAGTACTTC
TRBV11-2	TRBJ2-7	.	CASSLGWLRSYEQYF	TGTGCCAGCAGCTTAGGGTGGTTGCGCTCCTACGAGCAGTACTTC
TRBV2	TRBJ2-7	TRBD2	CASEEGLAVEQYF	TGTGCCAGCGAAGAGGGACTAGCGGTAGAGCAGTACTTC
TRBV4-1	TRBJ2-7	TRBD2	CASSLGTSGSYEQYF	TGCGCCAGCAGCCTCGGGACTAGCGGATCCTACGAGCAGTACTTC